This entry concerns a single TCR beta chain. After removal of 5 bases from V and 2 bases from J, the junction contained 8 bases not matched to a gene. Germline V gives CDR1 MNHEY, CDR2 SMNVEV (reference sequence). This CDR3 has 17 amino acids. Negative isolation yielded CD4+ and CD8+ T cells, and FACS enriched TEMRA cells. Reverse transcription of roughly 0.45 to 1 ug RNA used random hexamers. Amplification of TCR beta CDR3 spanned 54 Vbeta and 13 Jbeta via immunoSEQ multiplex PCR. Each CDR3 protein gets one entry after TCRdb re-called the immunoSEQ multiplex PCR reads with MiXCR. The repertoire has 170,000 or so distinct CDR3 sequences, about 95% of them found once; the top ten carry around 0.15%. The sample is drawn from a study of CD8 T cells in Susac syndrome.

The sequencing sample was made of CD8+ T cells from PBMCs. This chain connects TRBV27 to TRBJ2-5; TRBD2 matches at 13 bases. The sequence derives from a human donor with multiple sclerosis. CDR3 protein: CASSTLGLAGPQETQYF. The DNA of the CDR3 is TGTGCCAGCAGTACCCTGGGACTAGCGGGGCCTCAAGAGACCCAGTACTTC.